The clone carrying this TCR beta chain was recorded only once. Antigen specificity is unknown. The sample comes from a study of T cell responses to AZD1222 COVID-19 vaccine. Germline V gives CDR1 MNHNS, CDR2 SASEGT. The CDR3 runs to 16 residues. The germline V and J ends were trimmed by 1 base and 3 bases, with 15 bases remaining between them. Clones were sequenced by immunoSEQ multiplex PCR, and TCRdb holds only the in-frame ones, with some missing. The table has about 120,000 clones, 85% to 95% seen once. Second doses at about 4 or about 12 weeks were pooled. Notes on the study in general: After two AZD1222 doses, spike-specific TCR breadth and depth rose versus day 0. White British ancestry dominated among donors, who included more females, and clonal diversity was possibly underestimated.

The TCR originated in an adult who received the AZD1222 COVID-19 vaccine. V usage is TRBV6-1 and J usage is TRBJ1-1, with D maybe TRBD1 (5 bases). This specimen was peripheral blood, taken 28 days after the second AZD1222 dose. Here the CDR3 DNA reads TGTGCCAGCAGTGAAGGGATCACGGGGGGGTACACTGAAGCTTTCTTT. Protein product: CASSEGITGGYTEAFF.